These T cell receptor beta chains were read from a single sample in a study of cytomegalovirus exposure and HLA in healthy donors. Profiling relied on immunoSEQ multiplex PCR, and the TCRdb table lists in-frame clones only, not all of them. This repertoire shows roughly 60,000 clones, about 77% found once; its top ten account for 5% to 7%. Sequenced input: PBMCs. These receptors were obtained from a woman younger than 45 in good health and CMV-seronegative. CDR3s include the opening cysteine and the closing phenylalanine or tryptophan. D genes are given only for firm matches. Only some rows state a clone size, as once, few, many or a class for expanded clones.

clone size	D gene	J gene	V gene	CDR3 protein	CDR3 DNA
.	.	TRBJ1-1	TRBV27	CASTPSNYLNTEAFF	TGTGCCAGCACCCCGTCCAACTACTTGAACACTGAAGCTTTCTTT
.	.	TRBJ2-7	TRBV10-3	CAISESDAAGKYEQYF	TGTGCCATCAGTGAGTCGGACGCCGCGGGAAAGTACGAGCAGTACTTC
.	.	TRBJ1-2	TRBV27	CASSLVGGGGYTF	TGTGCCAGCAGTTTAGTTGGAGGCGGGGGCTACACCTTC
.	TRBD1	TRBJ1-4	TRBV30	CAWGQGIDEKLFF	TGTGCCTGGGGACAGGGTATTGATGAAAAACTGTTTTTT
few	TRBD1	TRBJ1-4	TRBV30	CAWSEDRGRGWDEKLFF	TGTGCCTGGAGTGAGGACAGGGGGCGAGGGTGGGATGAAAAACTGTTTTTT
once	TRBD1	TRBJ1-2	TRBV7-3	CASSLGTGYGYTF	TGTGCCAGCAGCTTAGGGACAGGGTACGGCTACACCTTC
.	.	TRBJ1-5	TRBV7-6	CASSLAGGQPQHF	TGTGCCAGCAGCTTAGCCGGGGGGCAGCCCCAGCATTTT
.	.	TRBJ1-3	TRBV6-5	CASSAGRGGNTIYF	TGTGCCAGCAGCGCTGGCCGGGGGGGAAACACCATATATTTT
.	TRBD1	TRBJ1-1	TRBV11-3	CASSQGQGADTEAFF	TGTGCCAGCAGCCAGGGACAGGGGGCGGACACTGAAGCTTTCTTT
.	.	TRBJ1-1	TRBV5-4	CASSLILGGEGNTEAFF	TGTGCCAGCAGCTTGATCTTGGGCGGGGAGGGAAACACTGAAGCTTTCTTT
.	.	TRBJ1-6	TRBV30	CAWSVRRGVNSPLHF	TGTGCCTGGAGCGTTCGCCGGGGGGTTAATTCACCCCTCCACTTT
few	TRBD2	TRBJ2-5	TRBV18	CASSPPSGGLGAQYF	TGTGCCAGCTCACCACCGAGCGGGGGACTGGGGGCCCAGTACTTC
.	.	TRBJ2-2	TRBV4-3	CASSQDRLTANTGELFF	TGCGCCAGCAGCCAAGATCGCTTGACAGCCAACACCGGGGAGCTGTTTTTT
.	TRBD1	TRBJ1-4	TRBV18	CASSPQGEWGWGPSEKLFF	TGTGCCAGCTCACCGCAGGGGGAGTGGGGTTGGGGTCCTAGTGAAAAACTGTTTTTT
.	.	TRBJ2-5	TRBV28	CASSLSLARGIQETQYF	TGTGCCAGCAGCCTATCCTTGGCGAGAGGGATTCAGGAGACCCAGTACTTC
.	TRBD1	TRBJ2-2	TRBV9	CASSIGTGGAFPGELFF	TGTGCCAGCAGCATCGGGACAGGGGGCGCTTTCCCCGGGGAGCTGTTTTTT
.	TRBD2	TRBJ2-2	TRBV7-2	CASSLGLGLAGGGELFF	TGTGCCAGCAGCTTAGGGTTGGGACTAGCGGGAGGCGGGGAGCTGTTTTTT
.	.	TRBJ1-4	TRBV5-6	CASSLGGNEKLFF	TGTGCCAGCAGCTTAGGGGGTAATGAAAAACTGTTTTTT
.	.	TRBJ2-2	TRBV5-1	CASSFRDTVAGELFF	TGCGCCAGCAGCTTCCGGGACACCGTGGCCGGGGAGCTGTTTTTT
.	.	TRBJ2-2	TRBV6-5	CASSYNRVTGELFF	TGTGCCAGCAGTTACAACAGGGTAACCGGGGAGCTGTTTTTT
.	.	TRBJ1-2	TRBV6-5	CASSAGFYGYTF	TGTGCCAGCAGCGCGGGCTTCTATGGCTACACCTTC
.	.	TRBJ1-6	TRBV6-5	CASGMQGNRSPLHF	TGTGCCAGCGGGATGCAGGGTAACCGCTCACCCCTCCACTTT
.	.	TRBJ2-7	TRBV19	CASSSTVSYEQYF	TGTGCCAGTAGTTCGACAGTCTCCTACGAGCAGTACTTC
.	.	TRBJ2-2	TRBV29-1	CSVVEGGNTGELFF	TGCAGCGTTGTGGAGGGAGGTAACACCGGGGAGCTGTTTTTT
.	.	TRBJ1-1	TRBV27	CASSSSGYLDTEAFF	TGTGCCAGCAGTTCCTCGGGTTACCTTGACACTGAAGCTTTCTTT
.	TRBD1	TRBJ1-5	TRBV7-2	CASSRDRGQPQHF	TGTGCCAGCAGCCGGGACAGGGGCCAGCCCCAGCATTTT
.	.	TRBJ1-5	TRBV19	CASSITEYSNQPQHF	TGTGCCAGTAGTATCACAGAATATAGCAATCAGCCCCAGCATTTT
.	.	TRBJ2-6	TRBV27	CASSSWGQGYSGANVLTF	TGTGCCAGCAGTTCGTGGGGGCAGGGGTACTCTGGGGCCAACGTCCTGACTTTC
.	.	TRBJ1-1	TRBV28	CASTLRRAGLFF	TGTGCCAGCACCCTTAGGAGGGCAGGGTTGTTCTTT
.	TRBD2	TRBJ2-2	TRBV5-1	CASSSSASGLNTGELFF	TGCGCCAGCAGCTCCTCGGCTAGCGGGTTGAACACCGGGGAGCTGTTTTTT
.	TRBD1	TRBJ1-2	TRBV10-3	CAISDPVGQIYGYTF	TGTGCCATCAGTGACCCGGTGGGACAGATCTATGGCTACACCTTC
.	.	TRBJ1-1	TRBV7-2	CASSLAAGGNTEAFF	TGTGCCAGCAGCTTAGCCGCGGGCGGAAACACTGAAGCTTTCTTT
once	TRBD1	TRBJ1-4	TRBV19	CASSRGTGSVKLFF	TGTGCCAGTAGTCGGGGGACAGGGTCGGTAAAACTGTTTTTT
.	.	TRBJ1-4	TRBV7-2	CASSLWGRNEKLFF	TGTGCCAGCAGCCTCTGGGGGCGCAATGAAAAACTGTTTTTT
.	.	TRBJ2-7	TRBV27	CASGAGNPAYEQYF	TGTGCCAGCGGGGCTGGGAACCCTGCGTACGAGCAGTACTTC
few	TRBD1	TRBJ1-2	TRBV25-1	CASSVPGGGGGYTF	TGTGCCAGCAGTGTCCCAGGGGGCGGTGGCGGCTACACCTTC
.	TRBD2	TRBJ2-7	TRBV7-9	CSSSLQLGTSGRRYYEQYF	TGTTCCAGCAGCCTTCAACTTGGGACTAGCGGGAGGAGATACTACGAGCAGTACTTC
.	TRBD1	TRBJ2-5	TRBV30	CAWNPGQGAWGGTQYF	TGTGCCTGGAATCCGGGACAGGGGGCCTGGGGGGGGACCCAGTACTTC
few	TRBD1	TRBJ1-1	TRBV2	CASSDFDRGRTEAFF	TGTGCCAGCAGTGATTTTGACAGGGGGCGCACTGAAGCTTTCTTT
.	.	TRBJ1-1	TRBV19	CASSRQASATEAFF	TGTGCCAGTAGTCGACAGGCCTCGGCGACTGAAGCTTTCTTT
.	TRBD2	TRBJ2-3	TRBV6-5	CASRALTGGPRQYF	TGTGCCAGCAGGGCACTAACGGGAGGCCCTAGGCAGTATTTT
medium-sized	TRBD2	TRBJ2-3	TRBV7-3	CASSLTASGGTDTQYF	TGTGCCAGCAGCTTAACGGCTAGCGGGGGCACAGATACGCAGTATTTT
.	TRBD1	TRBJ1-1	TRBV11-2	CASSLDGTDHTEAFF	TGTGCCAGCAGCTTAGATGGGACAGACCACACTGAAGCTTTCTTT
.	.	TRBJ2-3	TRBV28	CASSDSGDTQYF	TGTGCCAGCAGTGACTCTGGGGATACGCAGTATTTT
.	TRBD1	TRBJ1-2	TRBV10-1	CASSLGQGSDGYTF	TGCGCCAGTTCCCTGGGACAGGGATCCGATGGCTACACCTTC
.	TRBD2	TRBJ2-7	TRBV6-5	CASSYLGTSGSYEQYF	TGTGCCAGCAGTTACCTCGGGACTAGCGGGTCCTACGAGCAGTACTTC
.	.	TRBJ1-4	TRBV2	CASRDRTAPNEKLFF	TGTGCCAGCAGAGACAGGACCGCCCCGAATGAAAAACTGTTTTTT
.	TRBD2	TRBJ2-7	TRBV28	CASTKGGLAVISYEQYF	TGTGCCAGCACAAAGGGGGGACTAGCGGTAATCTCCTACGAGCAGTACTTC
medium-sized	.	TRBJ1-2	TRBV28	CASSRYSYGYTF	TGTGCCAGCAGTCGATACAGCTATGGCTACACCTTC
.	.	TRBJ1-1	TRBV21-1	CASSKVSGQQDTEAFF	TGTGCCAGCAGCAAAGTTTCTGGACAACAAGACACTGAAGCTTTCTTT
.	TRBD1	TRBJ1-2	TRBV27	CASSDRASYGYTF	TGTGCCAGCAGCGACAGGGCTAGCTATGGCTACACCTTC
.	TRBD1	TRBJ1-3	TRBV6-1	CASSEQTGEVDTIYF	TGTGCCAGCAGTGAACAGACAGGGGAGGTAGACACCATATATTTT
.	TRBD2	TRBJ2-1	TRBV19	CASSTRTSGVNEQFF	TGTGCCAGTAGTACACGGACTAGCGGGGTTAATGAGCAGTTCTTC
.	TRBD1	TRBJ2-5	TRBV19	CASSPGTGWGETQYF	TGTGCCAGTAGTCCCGGGACAGGGTGGGGAGAGACCCAGTACTTC
.	.	TRBJ1-5	TRBV19	CASSQGDQPQHF	TGTGCCAGTAGTCAGGGTGATCAGCCCCAGCATTTT
.	.	TRBJ1-1	TRBV21-1	CASSKSGNTEAFF	TGTGCCAGCAGCAAATCTGGCAACACTGAAGCTTTCTTT
.	TRBD2	TRBJ2-1	TRBV9	CASSAQFRTSGGNNEQFF	TGTGCCAGCAGCGCCCAGTTCAGGACTAGCGGGGGCAACAATGAGCAGTTCTTC
.	TRBD1	TRBJ1-2	TRBV30	CAWTGQGFYGYTF	TGTGCCTGGACCGGACAGGGGTTCTATGGCTACACCTTC